A single sample gave rise to the 24 T cell receptor beta chains below, sequenced in a study of cytomegalovirus exposure and HLA in healthy donors. Here immunoSEQ multiplex PCR was the method, and the copy in TCRdb shows in-frame clones only, minus some. The sample holds about 140,000 clones, approximately 84% seen once. Sequencing was carried out using PBMCs. These receptors all stem from a young woman in good health and CMV-seronegative.

The J gene is TRBJ2-2, the V gene TRBV5-1; no reliable D call. The CDR3 has 15 amino acids. V dropped 0 bases and J dropped 1 base, with 7 bases sitting between them. Germline V gene lookup returns CDR1 SGHRS and CDR2 YFSETQ. This CDR3 reads CASSLARRNTGELFF. The CDR3 nucleotides read TGCGCCAGCAGCTTGGCCAGGCGGAACACCGGGGAGCTGTTTTTT.

The chain couples TRBV27 to TRBJ2-1; the match to TRBD2 covers 7 bases. The germline V gene has CDR1 MNHEY and CDR2 SMNVEV (reference sequence). V was pared by 4 bases and J by 9 bases, with 6 bases of the junction left unmatched. The CDR3 covers 13 residues. CDR3 sequence: CASSYLGEGEQFF. CDR3 DNA sequence: TGTGCCAGCAGTTATTTAGGGGAGGGTGAGCAGTTCTTC.

This clone was seen only once. The V and J genes are TRBV5-8 and TRBJ1-5, with D uncertain. CDR1 and CDR2 from the germline V gene are SGHTS and YDEGEE. The ends were cut back, 4 bases at V and 6 bases at J, with 14 bases in the middle. The CDR3 is 14 amino acids. In DNA form, the CDR3 reads TGTGCCAGCAGCCGGGATCCTCGAGGTCAGCCCCAGCATTTT. Its protein product is CASSRDPRGQPQHF.

CDR3 bases: TGCAGCGTTGAGGGGAGCGGGGGAGACACAGATACGCAGTATTTT. Translation: CSVEGSGGDTDTQYF. The V gene is TRBV29-1, the J gene TRBJ2-3, with 8 positions matching TRBD2. V lost 3 bases and J lost 2; bases outside the gene matches: 7. The CDR3 covers 15 residues. From germline, CDR1 is SQVTM and CDR2 ANQGSEA.

The chain has TRBV9 and TRBJ2-3; maybe TRBD2 (5 bases). Trimming removed 4 bases from V and 7 bases from J, with 16 bases in between. The CDR3 covers 14 residues. Germline assignment: CDR1 SGDLS and CDR2 YYNGEE. CDR3 amino acids: CASSTQGLWNTQYF. CDR3 nucleotides: TGTGCCAGCAGCACGCAAGGACTTTGGAATACGCAGTATTTT.

The V gene is TRBV5-1, the J gene TRBJ1-6; 7 positions agree with TRBD1. The CDR3 length is 15 residues. CDR1 is SGHRS, CDR2 YFSETQ, per germline. J was trimmed by 4 bases and V by 6 bases; bases with no gene match: 7. The CDR3 protein is CASKSETGYNSPLHF. CDR3 sequence (DNA): TGCGCCAGCAAAAGTGAGACAGGGTATAATTCACCCCTCCACTTT.

This clone appeared a single time. V usage is TRBV27 and J usage is TRBJ1-1; perhaps TRBD1 as D (5 bases). Germline V lookup: CDR1 MNHEY, CDR2 SMNVEV (reference sequence). The CDR3 is 15 amino acids. V lost 8 bases to trimming and J lost 4 bases, with 20 bases between them. The CDR3 here is CASLRTNLGGTEAFF. CDR3 in DNA: TGTGCCAGCCTTCGGACAAATTTAGGTGGCACTGAAGCTTTCTTT.

The CDR3 protein is CASGSGGSGEQFF. Here the CDR3 DNA reads TGTGCCAGCGGTTCGGGGGGGTCGGGGGAGCAGTTCTTC. The V call is TRBV7-8, the J call TRBJ2-1; 8 bases are a match to TRBD2. From germline, CDR1 is SGHVS and CDR2 FQNEAQ. The junction had 10 bases not matched to a gene; V was cut back by 8 bases and J by 10 bases. The CDR3 covers 13 residues. Drawing the rest from reference TRBV7-8 and TRBJ2-1, the complete variable domain is GAGVSQSPRYKVAKRGQDVALRCDPISGHVSLFWYQQALGQGPEFLTYFQNEAQLDKSGLPSDRFFAERPEGSVSTLKIQRTQQEDSAVYLCASGSGGSGEQFFGPGTRLTVL.

The rearrangement links TRBV6-5 to TRBJ2-7, with a tentative D call TRBD2 (6 bases). Germline values: CDR1 MNHEY, CDR2 SVGAGI. This CDR3 is 13 amino acids long. The V gene lost 10 bases and the J gene lost 6 bases, with 19 bases spanning the gap. CDR3 protein: CATRWGRDSEQYF. The DNA of the CDR3 is TGTGCCACCCGGTGGGGTCGGGACTCCGAGCAGTACTTC.

The chain joins TRBV6-5 to TRBJ1-3; D might be TRBD1 (5 bases). Germline CDR1 reads MNHEY; CDR2 reads SVGAGI. The CDR3 runs to 13 residues. Trimming shortened V by 2 bases and J by 4 bases, and 6 bases separated the two germline ends. CDR3 DNA sequence: TGTGCCAGCAGTTACCCAGGGGGAAACACCATATATTTT. It is translated as CASSYPGGNTIYF.

Here the CDR3 reads CASSPRDRGYNEQFF. CDR3 in DNA: TGTGCCAGCAGCCCCCGGGACAGGGGCTACAATGAGCAGTTCTTC. The chain is built from TRBV7-2 and TRBJ2-1; 10 bases align to TRBD1. The CDR3 consists of 15 residues. The J segment lost 3 bases and the V segment lost 5 bases, leaving 4 bases of the junction unmatched. CDR1 is SGHTA and CDR2 is FQGNSA in the germline V gene.

The chain joins TRBV6-5 to TRBJ2-3, with D possibly matching TRBD2 (5 bases). The CDR3 is 11 residues long. Germline V gene lookup returns CDR1 MNHEY and CDR2 SVGAGI. V gave up 10 bases and J gave up 4 bases, with 9 bases separating them. DNA for the CDR3: TGTGCCACCCGGGGAGCAGATACGCAGTATTTT. Its translation is CATRGADTQYF.

V gene TRBV27 combines with J gene TRBJ2-5, with 8 bases lining up with TRBD2. The CDR3 is made up of 14 amino acids. The V segment lost 6 bases and the J segment 5 bases; nucleotides outside the gene matches: 8. The V gene's germline CDR1 is MNHEY and CDR2 SMNVEV (reference sequence). The chain's CDR3 is CASSPGGAWETQYF. The CDR3 coding sequence is TGTGCCAGCAGCCCCGGGGGGGCATGGGAGACCCAGTACTTC.

This chain links TRBV27 with TRBJ1-3; no definite D call. The CDR3 extends over 14 amino acids. The V gene's germline CDR1 is MNHEY and CDR2 SMNVEV (reference sequence). Trimming left V 6 bases short and J 0 bases short, with 9 bases between. CDR3 nucleotide sequence: TGTGCCAGCAGACTAATTGACTCTGGAAACACCATATATTTT. It is translated as CASRLIDSGNTIYF.

This clone was picked up a small number of times. This chain links TRBV5-8 with TRBJ2-1; TRBD1 is a possible D gene (6 bases). Trimming removed 3 bases from V and 4 bases from J, with 8 bases in between. CDR3 size: 13 residues. Germline V CDR1 and CDR2: SGHTS, YDEGEE. This chain's CDR3 is CASSYGQYNEQFF. In DNA form, the CDR3 reads TGTGCCAGCAGCTACGGACAGTACAATGAGCAGTTCTTC.

This chain links TRBV25-1 with TRBJ2-2; 13 positions agree with TRBD2. Germline-derived CDR1 and CDR2 are MGHDK and SYGVNS. The CDR3 contains 18 residues. V lost 6 bases to trimming and J lost 3 bases; unmatched junction nucleotides: 10. CDR3 bases: TGTGCCAGCAGGAGACTAGCGGGGGGTCTCGTGGACACCGGGGAGCTGTTTTTT. It codes for CASRRLAGGLVDTGELFF.

This sequence joins TRBV2 and TRBJ1-3; no reliable D call. CDR1 and CDR2 from the germline V gene are SNHLY and FYNNEI. V lost 7 bases and J lost 4, with 11 bases in between. The CDR3 totals 13 residues. The CDR3 protein is CASNEHPGNTIYF. CDR3 nucleotide sequence: TGTGCCAGCAACGAACATCCGGGAAACACCATATATTTT. The whole variable domain, filled in from reference TRBV2 and TRBJ1-3, reads EPEVTQTPSHQVTQMGQEVILRCVPISNHLYFYWYRQILGQKVEFLVSFYNNEISEKSEIFDDQFSVERPDGSNFTLKIRSTKLEDSAMYFCASNEHPGNTIYFGEGSWLTVV.

This clone is a singleton in its sample. V is TRBV11-2 and J is TRBJ2-5; 7 bases map to TRBD2. Germline CDR1 SGHAT, CDR2 FQNNGV. There are 15 residues in the CDR3. V lost 5 bases and J lost 0; bases outside the gene matches: 6. CDR3 protein: CASSTRLADQETQYF. DNA of the CDR3: TGTGCCAGCAGCACCCGACTAGCAGACCAAGAGACCCAGTACTTC. The complete variable domain, with remaining parts taken from reference TRBV11-2 and TRBJ2-5, reads EAGVAQSPRYKIIEKRQSVAFWCNPISGHATLYWYQQILGQGPKLLIQFQNNGVVDDSQLPKDRFSAERLKGVDSTLKIQPAKLEDSAVYLCASSTRLADQETQYFGPGTRLLVL.

The V and J genes are TRBV28 and TRBJ2-7; a weak D match, TRBD2 (6 bases). Germline V CDR1 and CDR2: MDHEN, SYDVKM. The CDR3 is 15 amino acids. V shed 6 bases and J shed 4 bases, with 19 bases lying between them. The CDR3 nucleotides are TGTGCCAGCAGCCCCTTCACCGGGAGATCTTACGAGCAGTACTTC. Its translation: CASSPFTGRSYEQYF.

The rearrangement uses TRBV7-8 and TRBJ1-6; TRBD1 might be the D (6 bases). Per germline, CDR1 SGHVS and CDR2 FQNEAQ. The ends were cut back, 1 base at V and 3 bases at J, with 13 bases in the middle. The CDR3 sequence is 17 residues long. CDR3 DNA: TGTGCCAGCAGCTTAGTTTTAGGGGGAGACTATAATTCACCCCTCCACTTT. Translated: CASSLVLGGDYNSPLHF.

The CDR3 DNA is TGTGCCAGTAGTATTTCTAGCCCCGCCGGGGATACGCAGTATTTT. Translated, it gives CASSISSPAGDTQYF. This rearrangement joins TRBV19 to TRBJ2-3, with a weak D call TRBD2 (5 bases). The CDR3 runs to 15 residues. V was clipped by 3 bases and J by 6 bases, with 16 bases between them. The V gene's germline CDR1 is LNHDA and CDR2 SQIVND (reference sequence).

This clone appeared a single time. The V call is TRBV14, the J call TRBJ1-2; D is unclear. The CDR3 runs 13 residues. Germline V gene sequence: CDR1 SGHDN, CDR2 FVKESK. Trimming stripped 1 base from V and 4 bases from J, with 7 bases between. The CDR3 sequence: CASSQGTSYGYTF. The CDR3 nucleotides are TGTGCCAGCAGCCAAGGAACTTCCTATGGCTACACCTTC.

The chain recombines TRBV9 with TRBJ2-3; the match to TRBD2 covers 8 bases. Germline trimming cut 0 bases from V and 1 base from J; bases unmatched to any gene: 7. CDR1 and CDR2 (germline): SGDLS, YYNGEE. The CDR3 contains 17 residues. CDR3: CASSVAPPAGGTDTQYF. The CDR3, as DNA: TGTGCCAGCAGCGTAGCCCCCCCAGCGGGAGGCACAGATACGCAGTATTTT. The variable domain in full, with the rest retrieved from reference TRBV9 and TRBJ2-3, is DSGVTQTPKHLITATGQRVTLRCSPRSGDLSVYWYQQSLDQGLQFLIQYYNGEERAKGNILERFSAQQFPDLHSELNLSSLELGDSALYFCASSVAPPAGGTDTQYFGPGTRLTVL.

The chain links TRBV28 to TRBJ2-3, with D perhaps TRBD2 (6 bases). V gave up 11 bases and J gave up 5 bases, with 20 bases separating them. Germline V gene data show CDR1 as MDHEN and CDR2 as SYDVKM. This CDR3 region has 14 residues. The CDR3 sequence: CACMGLPVKDTQYF. The CDR3 coding sequence is TGTGCCTGCATGGGACTCCCGGTCAAAGATACGCAGTATTTT.